These T cell receptor beta chains were read from a single sample in a study of a mutant IDH1 vaccine in newly diagnosed glioma. The data were produced by immunoSEQ multiplex PCR, yet TCRdb's version contains in-frame clones alone and is incomplete. The data hold fewer than 75,000 clones, with about 88% observed a single time. What these receptors recognize is not known. The source was PBMCs, collected from a glioma patient whose treatment included an IDH1 peptide vaccine. These receptors all stem from a woman between 45 and 60 years old with glioma. CDR3s include the opening cysteine and the closing phenylalanine or tryptophan. A D gene is named only where the DNA matches it firmly. Clone size is given for some rows only: seen once, a few or many times, or a class if the clone is expanded.

v_gene	j_gene	abundance	d_gene	CDR3nt	CDR3aa
TRBV25-1	TRBJ1-2	-	-	TGTGCCAGCAGTTATGACTGGGGAGGCTACACCTTC	CASSYDWGGYTF
TRBV9	TRBJ1-6	-	-	TGTGCCAGCAGCGTAGGGGTTGCGGAGTCACCCCTCCACTTT	CASSVGVAESPLHF
TRBV7-9	TRBJ1-2	-	TRBD1	TGTGCCAGCAGCCATCCTAGAGCACAGGGGAATAACTATGGCTACACCTTC	CASSHPRAQGNNYGYTF
TRBV27	TRBJ2-7	-	TRBD1	TGTGCCAGCAGTTTAGGGACAGGGTGGTACGAGCAGTACTTC	CASSLGTGWYEQYF
TRBV28	TRBJ1-4	-	-	TGTGCCAGCAGTTTGGGCAGAGCAACTAATGAAAAACTGTTTTTT	CASSLGRATNEKLFF
TRBV30	TRBJ1-4	once	-	TGTGCCTGGAGTGTGGGGGTCGCGAGCCTTAATGAAAAACTGTTTTTT	CAWSVGVASLNEKLFF
TRBV9	TRBJ2-5	once	-	TGTGCCAGCAGCGCCGGACAAACTCTCCAAGAGACCCAGTACTTC	CASSAGQTLQETQYF
TRBV7-8	TRBJ2-7	-	TRBD2	TGTGCCAGCAACCGGGGGGGGCTAGCGGGGGCCTACGAGCAGTACTTC	CASNRGGLAGAYEQYF
TRBV12-5	TRBJ1-1	-	-	TGTGCTAGTGGTTTAAACATGAACACTGAAGCTTTCTTT	CASGLNMNTEAFF
TRBV14	TRBJ2-6	once	-	TGTGCCAGCAGCCAAGATCTTGGGGGGCACAAGCCTGGGGCCAACGTCCTGACTTTC	CASSQDLGGHKPGANVLTF
TRBV19	TRBJ2-5	-	TRBD1	TGTGCCAGTAGTATTACAGGGGGCCAAGAGACCCAGTACTTC	CASSITGGQETQYF
TRBV27	TRBJ2-1	-	TRBD2	TGTGCCAGCAGGGCCGCGGGGGGTAAGGACAATGAGCAGTTCTTC	CASRAAGGKDNEQFF
TRBV5-1	TRBJ2-7	-	-	TGCGCCAGCAGCTTGGACTACGAGCAGTACTTC	CASSLDYEQYF
TRBV10-3	TRBJ2-3	-	-	TGTGCCATCAGTGAGTCGGCCACCGATACGCAGTATTTT	CAISESATDTQYF
TRBV4-1	TRBJ1-4	-	-	TGCGCCAGCAGCCAAGAACCTGCAACTAATGAAAAACTGTTTTTT	CASSQEPATNEKLFF
TRBV5-6	TRBJ1-6	-	-	TGTGCCAGCAGCCCCGGAGGGCCCGTGGGATATAATTCACCCCTCCACTTT	CASSPGGPVGYNSPLHF
TRBV9	TRBJ1-4	-	-	TGTGCCAGCAGCGTAGGAAGGGGTACTAATGAAAAACTGTTTTTT	CASSVGRGTNEKLFF
TRBV4-1	TRBJ2-2	-	TRBD2	TGCGCCAGCAGCCGGGGACTAGCGGGGGGTAACACCGGGGAGCTGTTTTTT	CASSRGLAGGNTGELFF
TRBV5-1	TRBJ2-1	-	-	TGCGCCAGCAGCTTGGCCGGAACAGGGTTCACGAATGAGCAGTTCTTC	CASSLAGTGFTNEQFF
TRBV5-1	TRBJ1-5	-	-	TGCGCCAGCAGCTTGGTCGGGGGAGGGGCGCAAGGTCAGCCCCAGCATTTT	CASSLVGGGAQGQPQHF
TRBV9	TRBJ2-5	-	-	TGTGCCAGCAGCGTAGCCCGCGAAGAGACCCAGTACTTC	CASSVAREETQYF
TRBV7-2	TRBJ1-1	-	-	TGTGCCAGCAGCTTATGGCACAGACAGATTATGAACACTGAAGCTTTCTTT	CASSLWHRQIMNTEAFF
TRBV5-1	TRBJ2-5	once	-	TGCGCCAGCAGCTCGACCACACGACGGCCAGAGATGGAGACCCAGTACTTC	CASSSTTRRPEMETQYF
TRBV5-6	TRBJ1-6	-	TRBD1	TGTGCCAGCAGCTGGGGACAGGGGAGAGGTTCACCCCTCCACTTT	CASSWGQGRGSPLHF
TRBV27	TRBJ1-2	-	TRBD1	TGTGCCAGCAGTCGGGACAGGGCATATGGCTACACCTTC	CASSRDRAYGYTF
TRBV5-3	TRBJ1-6	-	TRBD1	TGTGCCAGAAGCATGGGGGGACAGTGGCGCTCCTATAATTCACCCCTCCACTTT	CARSMGGQWRSYNSPLHF
TRBV6-4	TRBJ1-6	-	-	TGTGCCAGCAGTGACGGAACCTATAATTCACCCCTCCACTTT	CASSDGTYNSPLHF
TRBV14	TRBJ2-3	-	-	TGTGCCAGCAGCCAAGCAGATACGCAGTATTTT	CASSQADTQYF
TRBV5-1	TRBJ2-4	-	-	TGCGCCAGCAGCTTGGCCGGGCGGTCTCTTACAGGTATTCAGTACTTC	CASSLAGRSLTGIQYF
TRBV7-2	TRBJ2-7	-	-	TGTGCCAGCAGCCTCACAAGCGAGCAGTACTTC	CASSLTSEQYF
TRBV5-4	TRBJ2-7	-	TRBD1	TGTGCCAGCAGTTCCCGGACAGGGGGTTCCTACGAGCAGTACTTC	CASSSRTGGSYEQYF
TRBV30	TRBJ1-2	-	-	TGTGCCTGGCCGGGCACCCCAGGGAATGGCTACACCTTC	CAWPGTPGNGYTF
TRBV2	TRBJ2-1	-	TRBD1	TGTGCCAGCAGTGAAGGCCAGGGGGCAGGAGAGCAGTTCTTC	CASSEGQGAGEQFF
TRBV10-3	TRBJ2-7	-	TRBD2	TGTGCCATCAGTCGACTAGCGGGGGGGACCTACGAGCAGTACTTC	CAISRLAGGTYEQYF
TRBV6-1	TRBJ2-3	-	-	TGTGCCAGCAGTCGCGAGGAAACGCAGTATTTT	CASSREETQYF
TRBV6-1	TRBJ1-4	few	TRBD1	TGTGCCAGCAGTGAATCCGGGACAGGGCGTGAAAAACTGTTTTTT	CASSESGTGREKLFF
TRBV7-9	TRBJ2-1	-	TRBD2	TGTGCCAGCAGCCCACTCAACGGGGGGGTAAATGAGCAGTTCTTC	CASSPLNGGVNEQFF
TRBV5-6	TRBJ1-6	-	-	TGTGCCAGCAGCTTCACAGGTGTGGGCTCACCCCTCCACTTT	CASSFTGVGSPLHF
TRBV4-2	TRBJ2-1	-	TRBD2	TGTGCCAGCAGCCAAGTAGGGACTAGCTATGAAAATGAGCAGTTCTTC	CASSQVGTSYENEQFF
TRBV30	TRBJ2-7	-	-	TGTGCCTGGAGTGTTGGGGGGAACTACGAGCAGTACTTC	CAWSVGGNYEQYF
TRBV5-1	TRBJ1-3	-	TRBD1	TGCGCCAGCAGAACAGGGGGGTCCGGAAACACCATATATTTT	CASRTGGSGNTIYF
TRBV2	TRBJ2-1	-	TRBD1	TGTGCCAGGGAAAGGGCCGGGACAGGGGGCAAGGATGAGCAGTTCTTC	CARERAGTGGKDEQFF
TRBV5-5	TRBJ1-3	-	TRBD1	TGTGCCAGCAGCGGGGGACAGAGCTCTGGAAACACCATATATTTT	CASSGGQSSGNTIYF
TRBV18	TRBJ2-5	-	TRBD2	TGTGCCAGCTCACCCGGACTAGCGGGGGGGCCCAAGCAAGAGACCCAGTACTTC	CASSPGLAGGPKQETQYF